Following are 13 T cell receptor beta chains from one sample sequenced in a study of T cell changes during pregnancy in multiple sclerosis. This table comes from immunoSEQ multiplex PCR, and its TCRdb copy is limited to in-frame clones, with some not included. Among 80,000 to 130,000 clones, approximately 92% were seen once, and the ten largest hold around 1.2%. The specimen comprised peripheral blood, sampled in the second trimester of pregnancy. Every receptor here comes from a female donor with multiple sclerosis, enrolled in a pregnancy study.

V usage is TRBV9 and J usage is TRBJ1-1; the match to TRBD1 covers 8 bases. Per the germline V gene, CDR1 is SGDLS and CDR2 is YYNGEE. Germline trimming cut 0 bases from V and 10 bases from J; bases unmatched to any gene: 11. The CDR3 is made up of 15 amino acids. As DNA, the CDR3 is TGTGCCAGCAGCGTAGTTGGGGACAGGCCGTTTGGAGCTTTCTTT. Its translation is CASSVVGDRPFGAFF.

The chain couples TRBV7-8 to TRBJ2-5, with TRBD2 identical over 9 bases. CDR1 is SGHVS, CDR2 FQNEAQ, per germline. V dropped 5 bases and J dropped 4; count of bases not matched to a gene: 11. This CDR3 is 16 amino acids long. CDR3 amino acids: CASSLGLSGGGETQYF. The CDR3 DNA sequence: TGTGCCAGCAGCCTGGGGCTTAGCGGGGGAGGAGAGACCCAGTACTTC.

The genes are TRBV5-1 and TRBJ1-2; 9 bases align to TRBD1. The junction had 11 bases not matched to a gene; V was cut back by 3 bases and J by 2 bases. The CDR3 has 17 amino acids. Germline assignment: CDR1 SGHRS and CDR2 YFSETQ. This CDR3 is CASSWDHRGRANYGYTF. The CDR3 coding sequence is TGCGCCAGCAGCTGGGACCACAGGGGGCGAGCAAACTATGGCTACACCTTC.

This chain joins TRBV5-1 and TRBJ2-1; weak D call: TRBD2 (7 bases). Germline lookup yields CDR1 SGHRS and CDR2 YFSETQ. The CDR3 consists of 14 residues. Trimming took 4 bases from V and 8 from J, leaving 16 bases between them. The CDR3 sequence is CASSASGGGDEQFF. In nucleotides, the CDR3 is TGCGCCAGCAGCGCTAGCGGAGGGGGAGATGAGCAGTTCTTC.

The V gene is TRBV9, the J gene TRBJ1-1; D uncertain. V shed 0 bases and J shed 2 bases, with 8 bases lying between them. Germline V lookup: CDR1 SGDLS, CDR2 YYNGEE. The CDR3 sequence is 14 residues long. For the CDR3, the DNA is TGTGCCAGCAGCGTAGGGCCAGAAAACACTGAAGCTTTCTTT. Translated: CASSVGPENTEAFF.

The chain carries TRBV5-1 and TRBJ2-1; tentative D call: TRBD1 (5 bases). The CDR3 is 13 residues long. V shed 6 bases and J shed 1 base, with 8 bases lying between them. CDR1 SGHRS and CDR2 YFSETQ come from the germline V gene. CDR3 in DNA: TGCGCCAGCAATAAGGGGTCCTACAATGAGCAGTTCTTC. This codes for CASNKGSYNEQFF.

The CDR3 DNA is TGTGCCTGGAGTACAGGGAATGAGCAGTTCTTC. Protein: CAWSTGNEQFF. The chain combines TRBV30 with TRBJ2-1; D is possibly TRBD1 (6 bases). V was shortened by 2 bases and J by 7 bases, with 6 bases between the two germline ends. Germline values: CDR1 GTSNPN, CDR2 SVGIG (reference sequence). There are 11 residues in the CDR3.

The chain uses TRBV19 and TRBJ1-1; D uncertain. The germline V and J ends were trimmed by 8 bases and 0 bases, with 10 bases remaining between them. This CDR3 has 13 amino acids. Per the germline V gene, CDR1 is LNHDA and CDR2 is SQIVND (reference sequence). CDR3 loop: CASSEGLNTEAFF. In DNA, the CDR3 is TGTGCCAGTTCTGAGGGCTTGAACACTGAAGCTTTCTTT.

CDR3 DNA: TGTGCCAGCAGCGGCACGACTCACTTCACAGATACGCAGTATTTT. Translated: CASSGTTHFTDTQYF. V usage is TRBV5-4 and J usage is TRBJ2-3; D unresolved. Trimming shortened V by 4 bases and J by 2 bases, and 14 bases separated the two germline ends. This CDR3 contains 15 residues. Germline CDR1 SGHNT, CDR2 YYREEE (reference sequence). Based on the CDR3 plus reference TRBV5-4 and TRBJ2-3, the full variable domain is ETGVTQSPTHLIKTRGQQVTLRCSSQSGHNTVSWYQQALGQGPQFIFQYYREEENGRGNFPPRFSGLQFPNYSSELNVNALELDDSALYLCASSGTTHFTDTQYFGPGTRLTVL.

The chain combines TRBV4-1 with TRBJ2-5; 11 bases are a match to TRBD2. V lost 4 bases and J lost 5; bases outside the gene matches: 6. CDR1 MGHRA and CDR2 YSYEKL come from the germline V gene. This CDR3 has 15 amino acids. The CDR3 DNA reads as TGCGCCAGCAGCCTAGCGGGAGGGCCTTGGGAGACCCAGTACTTC. It translates to CASSLAGGPWETQYF.

V is TRBV15 and J is TRBJ2-7; perhaps TRBD2 as D (5 bases). V gave up 0 bases and J gave up 3 bases, with 9 bases separating them. Germline CDR1 LNHNV, CDR2 YYDKDF (reference sequence). The CDR3 runs 14 residues. As DNA, the CDR3 is TGTGCCACCAGCAGAGATTTAGAGGGCTACGAGCAGTACTTC. Its protein is CATSRDLEGYEQYF.

The J gene is TRBJ1-2, the V gene TRBV25-1, with a possible D match to TRBD1 (6 bases). V lost 0 bases to trimming and J lost 7 bases, with 12 bases between them. This CDR3 region has 14 residues. The germline CDR1 and CDR2 sequences are MGHDK and SYGVNS. The CDR3 protein is CASSEYQGSGGYTF. Written as DNA, the CDR3 is TGTGCCAGCAGTGAATATCAGGGGTCCGGTGGCTACACCTTC.

V and J are TRBV11-2 and TRBJ2-3; D gene ambiguous. V was cut by 8 bases and J by 0 bases, with 12 bases left in between. Germline loops: CDR1 SGHAT, CDR2 FQNNGV. The CDR3 covers 14 residues. CDR3 loop: CASGRLVSTDTQYF. In DNA, the CDR3 is TGTGCCAGCGGCCGACTTGTAAGCACAGATACGCAGTATTTT.